This paragraph reports one T cell receptor beta chain. What it recognizes is unknown. The same CDR3 can be traced to other DNA sequences in this sample. The germline gives CDR1 MDHEN, CDR2 SYDVKM. This CDR3 contains 11 residues. The V and J ends lost 3 bases and 6 bases respectively, with 6 bases between them. The source of the sample is a study of shared clonotypes between healthy human individuals. Whole-study results and caveats: Estimated richness was generally greater in naive than memory subsets. Sequencing depth was predicted to influence how clonotypes are shared among donors.

Roughly 30,000 T cell genomes (roughly 0.2 ug DNA) went into each sorted-subset replicate. The protocol was immunoSEQ multiplex PCR, while the TCRdb copy is restricted to in-frame clones and leaves out a portion. The repertoire includes about 2.2 million clones, over 85% of them detected once, and over 1.5% sits in the top ten. CD8 cells classed as naive were CD45RO-negative and positively selected for CCR7, excluding terminally differentiated effector memory CD45RA+ cells. This chain connects TRBV28 to TRBJ2-7; unclear D gene. The receptor was derived from a man between 18 and 29 years old in good health. Some clones in this sample may be carry-over from other donors' samples. The sequenced sample was naive CD8+ T cells from PBMCs. The CDR3 loop reads CASSFIGEQYF. The CDR3 DNA reads as TGTGCCAGCAGTTTTATCGGCGAGCAGTACTTC.